One sample yielded the 18 T cell receptor beta chains listed below, sequenced in a study of cytomegalovirus exposure and HLA in healthy donors. 60 Vbeta and 13 Jbeta primers were used in PCR. Data came from immunoSEQ multiplex PCR; TCRdb stores just in-frame clones and leaves some out. The sample yields roughly 70,000 clones, roughly four fifths seen once. Material: PBMCs. The receptor set was obtained from a man aged 50-59 years in good health and CMV-seronegative.

V gene TRBV9 combines with J gene TRBJ2-2; 8 nucleotides agree with TRBD1. Germline CDR1 is SGDLS and CDR2 is YYNGEE. The V and J ends lost 3 bases and 2 bases, in that order; junction bases with no gene match: 12. The CDR3 spans 18 residues. CDR3 DNA sequence: TGTGCCAGCAGCGCGGGGGTGTGGGGACAGGTAAACACCGGGGAGCTGTTTTTT. It codes for CASSAGVWGQVNTGELFF.

J is TRBJ2-6 and V is TRBV28; D ambiguous. V lost 7 bases and J 4 bases, leaving 17 bases between the germline ends. CDR3 length: 16 amino acids. Germline CDR1 is MDHEN and CDR2 is SYDVKM. The CDR3 is CASTSSGTWGANVLTF. Written as DNA, the CDR3 is TGTGCCAGCACTTCTTCAGGAACTTGGGGGGCCAACGTCCTGACTTTC.

This chain links TRBV10-3 with TRBJ1-1; 7 bases map to TRBD1. The CDR3 runs to 14 residues. Losses at the gene ends were 7 bases for V and 1 base for J; bases not matched to a gene: 6. Germline CDR1 reads ENHRY; CDR2 reads SYGVKD. The CDR3 spells CAINTGVGNTEAFF. The CDR3 DNA is TGTGCCATCAATACAGGGGTCGGGAACACTGAAGCTTTCTTT.

This rearrangement joins TRBV6-4 to TRBJ1-5; possibly TRBD1 for D (6 bases). V shed 2 bases and J shed 2 bases, with 19 bases lying between them. The CDR3 sequence is 18 residues long. Germline V gives CDR1 MRHNA, CDR2 SNTAGT. The CDR3 protein is CASSDHYTGRGGNQPQHF. As DNA, the CDR3 is TGTGCCAGCAGTGACCATTACACAGGGAGGGGCGGCAATCAGCCCCAGCATTTT.

The J gene is TRBJ2-1, the V gene TRBV6-6; TRBD2 might be the D (7 bases). The germline V and J ends were trimmed by 5 bases and 9 bases, with 17 bases remaining between them. This CDR3 is built from 14 residues. Germline CDR1 and CDR2: MNHNY and SVGAGI (reference sequence). In DNA, the CDR3 is TGTGCCAGCAGTCGGGGGGCAGGGCGGGGTGAGCAGTTCTTC. Protein product: CASSRGAGRGEQFF.

V is TRBV5-1 and J is TRBJ2-1; 10 bases are a match to TRBD2. The ends lost 4 bases at V and 6 bases at J; junction bases unmatched: 7. This CDR3 has 15 amino acids. Germline V gives CDR1 SGHRS, CDR2 YFSETQ. The CDR3 is CASSPSGRGVNEQFF. CDR3 sequence (DNA): TGCGCCAGCAGCCCCAGCGGGAGGGGGGTCAATGAGCAGTTCTTC.

The chain employs TRBV18 and TRBJ1-5; D is possibly TRBD1 (5 bases). The V gene's germline CDR1 is KGHSH and CDR2 LQKENI. The CDR3 consists of 14 residues. Trimming took 2 bases from V and 7 from J, leaving 12 bases between them. DNA of the CDR3: TGTGCCAGCTCACCATTGGGAGGGGACCAGCCCCAGCATTTT. Its translation: CASSPLGGDQPQHF.

V is TRBV10-2 and J is TRBJ2-1, with a weak D call TRBD1 (5 bases). CDR1 is WSHSY, CDR2 SAAADI, per germline. The CDR3 has 14 amino acids. V gave up 1 base and J gave up 8 bases, with 12 bases separating them. The CDR3 DNA follows: TGCGCCAGCAGTGAGTGGGCAGGGCGTGATGAGCAGTTCTTC. This encodes CASSEWAGRDEQFF.

The rearrangement joins TRBV4-2 to TRBJ1-1; weak D call: TRBD1 (5 bases). Deletions cut 3 bases from V and 8 bases from J, with 10 bases between. The CDR3 totals 12 residues. The germline CDR1 and CDR2 sequences are LGHNA and YNFKEQ. The CDR3 DNA reads TGTGCCAGCAGCCACATAGGGGCCGAAGCTTTCTTT. It codes for CASSHIGAEAFF.

The chain recombines TRBV18 with TRBJ1-2; maybe TRBD1 (5 bases). Germline V gene data show CDR1 as KGHSH and CDR2 as LQKENI. Trimming left V 3 bases short and J 4 bases short, with 15 bases between. The CDR3 extends over 15 amino acids. The CDR3 DNA is TGTGCCAGCTCACCGGAGGGCAGACAGTTCTATGGCTACACCTTC. It specifies CASSPEGRQFYGYTF.

The J gene is TRBJ2-3, the V gene TRBV5-4; 8 bases align to TRBD2. CDR3 length: 16 amino acids. V shed 3 bases, J shed 1 base, and the junction held 7 bases outside the gene matches. Germline CDR1 is SGHNT and CDR2 is YYREEE (reference sequence). The CDR3 reads CASSSGGRSGTDTQYF. For the CDR3, the DNA is TGTGCCAGCAGCTCTGGCGGGAGGAGCGGCACAGATACGCAGTATTTT.

J is TRBJ1-1 and V is TRBV16; D gene ambiguous. The CDR3 is 14 residues long. The germline gives CDR1 KGHSY, CDR2 FQNENV. V was clipped by 0 bases and J by 1 base, with 6 bases between them. The CDR3 region is CASSQSHTNTEAFF. The CDR3 nucleotides read TGTGCCAGCAGCCAATCCCACACGAACACTGAAGCTTTCTTT. The variable domain in full, completed from reference TRBV16 and TRBJ1-1, reads GEEVAQTPKHLVRGEGQKAKLYCAPIKGHSYVFWYQQVLKNEFKFLISFQNENVFDETGMPKERFSAKCLPNSPCSLEIQATKLEDSAVYFCASSQSHTNTEAFFGQGTRLTVV.

The V call is TRBV30, the J call TRBJ2-2, with 8 bases lining up with TRBD2. V shed 5 bases and J 1 base; nucleotides not matched to a gene: 3. Germline V gene data show CDR1 as GTSNPN and CDR2 as SVGIG (reference sequence). CDR3 length: 14 amino acids. The CDR3 DNA reads as TGTGCCTGGTGGGCGGGGGGGAACACCGGGGAGCTGTTTTTT. It translates to CAWWAGGNTGELFF.

The rearrangement uses TRBV6-5 and TRBJ1-1; a weak D match, TRBD1 (5 bases). Looked up from germline, CDR1 is MNHEY and CDR2 is SVGAGI. Trimming took 2 bases from V and 5 from J, leaving 6 bases between them. The CDR3 runs to 12 residues. The CDR3 nucleotides are TGTGCCAGCAGTTACGCAGGGACTGAAGCTTTCTTT. Its protein is CASSYAGTEAFF.

This chain links TRBV6-6 with TRBJ2-7; D unclear. The germline gives CDR1 MNHNY, CDR2 SVGAGI (reference sequence). The CDR3 is made up of 13 amino acids. Trimming pared 2 bases from V and 2 bases from J, leaving 7 bases between. The CDR3 loop is CASSYANPYEQYF. CDR3 nucleotide sequence: TGTGCCAGCAGTTACGCGAATCCCTACGAGCAGTACTTC.

V gene TRBV28 combines with J gene TRBJ1-2; 7 bases agree with TRBD1. V shed 5 bases, J shed 4 bases, and the junction held 13 bases outside the gene matches. CDR1 is MDHEN, CDR2 SYDVKM, per germline. CDR3 size: 16 residues. CDR3 sequence reads: CASSPGGNRALYGYTF. CDR3 nucleotide sequence: TGTGCCAGCAGTCCAGGGGGAAACAGGGCCCTCTATGGCTACACCTTC.

In its sample, this clone was seen a few times. One end of the junction is discordant with germline, which a read error may explain. The CDR3 DNA is TGTGCTAGCAGCTTGGGAGGGTACACCGGGGAGCTGTTTTTT. Amino acids: CASSLGGYTGELFF. The genes are TRBV7-7 and TRBJ2-2, with TRBD2 matching 7 bases. The CDR3 length is 14 residues. The germline V gene encodes CDR1 SSHAT and CDR2 FNYEAQ (reference sequence).

J is TRBJ1-1 and V is TRBV5-1; tentatively, D is TRBD1 (5 bases). The V end was cut by 4 bases, the J end by 8 bases, with 18 bases between. The CDR3 is made up of 14 amino acids. In germline, CDR1 is SGHRS, CDR2 YFSETQ. CDR3 residues: CASSDDPPRTEAFF. The CDR3 DNA reads as TGCGCCAGCAGCGATGACCCTCCGAGGACAGAAGCTTTCTTT.